By share, the clone carrying this TCR beta chain counts as medium-sized. Its antigen is not known. Multiplex touch-down PCR with TRB-A/B primers amplified rearranged V-D-J TRB sequences. TCRdb reanalysed the multiplex PCR reads using MiXCR and keeps one entry per CDR3 protein. The data show about 6,200 distinct CDR3 sequences, approximately 31% seen once. The data derive from a study of T cell repertoires in aging, cancer and after chemotherapy. The CDR3 is 14 residues long. The V gene's germline CDR1 is MNHEY and CDR2 SMNVEV (reference sequence). With V trimmed by 4 bases and J by 6 bases, 8 bases remained unmatched. TCR beta rearrangements were amplified from peripheral blood genomic DNA. The study, taken as a whole, reports: No conclusions about immunological memory after chemotherapy can be drawn from the repertoire data.

The origin of this receptor is a human donor with a blood cancer. This chain joins TRBV27 and TRBJ2-5; 7 nucleotides agree with TRBD2. Source material: blood. CDR3 residues: CASSSFAGEKTQYF. DNA of the CDR3: TGTGCCAGCAGTTCCTTCGCGGGAGAAAAGACCCAGTACTTC.